The clone carrying this TCR beta chain appeared a few times. Its antigen is as yet unknown. Study observations and caveats: Larger-cohort validation covered only one TCR beta V-J rearrangement. Tumor Tregs overlapped most with tumor, then blood, naive CD4+ cells.

Memory CD4+ cells were defined as CD4+CD45RO+CD25-. Germline V gene sequence: CDR1 MNHEY, CDR2 SVGAGI. CDR3 length: 14 residues. Between the trimmed V and J ends, which lost 4 bases and 0 bases, there was a span of 7 bases. Full-length variable regions came from constant-region reverse primers plus semi-nested Nested Universal Primer A PCR. TCRdb re-analysed the 5' RACE reads in MiXCR, keeping a single row per CDR3 protein. The sample holds around 37,000 distinct CDR3 sequences, over 25% seen once. This chain joins TRBV6-5 and TRBJ2-4; D possibly corresponds to TRBD1 (6 bases). Source material: memory CD4+ T cells sorted from a lymph node. Subset denoted: memory CD4+ T cells, CD4+CD45RO+CD25-. The receptor comes from a female donor with breast cancer. The CDR3 reads CASSSTGAKNIQYF. The CDR3 nucleotides read TGTGCCAGCAGTTCGACAGGAGCCAAAAACATTCAGTACTTC.